Following are 7 T cell receptor beta chains from one sample sequenced in a study of brain T cells in children with intractable seizures. Using immunoSEQ multiplex PCR, the repertoire was profiled, and TCRdb retains in-frame clones only, with some absent. The repertoire holds about 340,000 clones, nearly 95% seen once, with roughly 6% in the top ten. Time point specified: blood from clinic visit 5 months post-surgery; TSC patient then seizure free. This sample comprised peripheral blood, obtained roughly 5 months after surgery. These receptors came from a boy less than two years old with tuberous sclerosis and intractable seizures.

The rearrangement joins TRBV27 to TRBJ1-1; D is perhaps TRBD1 (5 bases). Germline values: CDR1 MNHEY, CDR2 SMNVEV (reference sequence). Trimming pared 2 bases from V and 5 bases from J, leaving 15 bases between. The CDR3 is made up of 15 amino acids. This CDR3 reads CASSLNGGLGTEAFF. The DNA of the CDR3 is TGTGCCAGCAGTTTAAATGGGGGTCTTGGGACTGAAGCTTTCTTT.

The V and J genes are TRBV11-3 and TRBJ2-7, with a tentative D call TRBD2 (6 bases). The V gene lost 7 bases and the J gene lost 1 base, with 14 bases spanning the gap. This CDR3 has 14 residues. The germline V gene encodes CDR1 SGHNT and CDR2 YENEEA. The CDR3 nucleotides are TGTGCCAGCACAGGCGGGGTGCTATCCTACGAGCAGTACTTC. Its protein product is CASTGGVLSYEQYF.

The chain carries TRBV7-9 and TRBJ1-1; perhaps TRBD1 as D (5 bases). Germline V gene lookup returns CDR1 SEHNR and CDR2 FQNEAQ (reference sequence). This CDR3 comprises 16 residues. V lost 7 bases to trimming and J lost 0 bases, with 18 bases between them. CDR3 nucleotides: TGTGCCAGCAAGCCCCGGGACCGCAGAATGAACACTGAAGCTTTCTTT. Its translation is CASKPRDRRMNTEAFF. Variable domain in full (rest from reference TRBV7-9 and TRBJ1-1): DTGVSQNPRHKITKRGQNVTFRCDPISEHNRLYWYRQTLGQGPEFLTYFQNEAQLEKSRLLSDRFSAERPKGSFSTLEIQRTEQGDSAMYLCASKPRDRRMNTEAFFGQGTRLTVV.

V and J are TRBV19 and TRBJ1-2, with D possibly matching TRBD1 (5 bases). The CDR3 extends over 13 amino acids. Between the trimmed V and J ends, which lost 5 bases and 8 bases, there was a span of 15 bases. From germline, CDR1 is LNHDA and CDR2 SQIVND (reference sequence). The CDR3 spells CASSLGGIEGYTF. As DNA, the CDR3 is TGTGCCAGTAGTTTGGGGGGGATAGAGGGCTACACCTTC.

The J gene is TRBJ2-7, the V gene TRBV15, with D unclear. Per the germline V gene, CDR1 is LNHNV and CDR2 is YYDKDF (reference sequence). CDR3 size: 11 residues. The V end was cut by 3 bases, the J end by 5 bases, with 5 bases between. The CDR3 is CATSSWNEQYF. CDR3 nucleotide sequence: TGTGCCACCAGCAGTTGGAACGAGCAGTACTTC.

The DNA for the CDR3 is TGTGCCATCAGTTCCGGGACTAGAGGTGGGGAGACCCAGTACTTC. Its protein is CAISSGTRGGETQYF. V gene TRBV10-3 combines with J gene TRBJ2-5; 8 bases map to TRBD2. Germline assignment: CDR1 ENHRY and CDR2 SYGVKD. J gave up 5 bases and V 5 bases, and 10 bases lay outside the gene matches. The CDR3 consists of 15 residues.

The V call is TRBV12-3 or TRBV12-4, the J call TRBJ1-1, with TRBD1 matching over 9 bases. CDR3 size: 13 residues. The V segment lost 8 bases and the J segment 0 bases; nucleotides outside the gene matches: 1. As DNA, the CDR3 is TGTGCCAGCGGACAGGGGTTGAACACTGAAGCTTTCTTT. It codes for CASGQGLNTEAFF.